This T cell receptor beta chain was identified during a study of blood T cell repertoires in COVID-19. As for the study in general: Italy, Spain and the United States were the sources of the convalescent and acute COVID-19 samples. Sources were T cells, B-cell-depleted T cells, or PBMCs; the material itself was cDNA or gDNA.

The CDR3 has 13 residues. Deletions cut 3 bases from V and 3 bases from J, with 9 bases between. Germline loops: CDR1 SGHKS, CDR2 YYEKEE (reference sequence). As originally analysed: Cell counts per sample came from amplifying reference gene primers. Clones were sequenced by immunoSEQ multiplex PCR, and TCRdb holds only the in-frame ones, with some missing. V and J calls and clone size are those listed in that table; D and trimming were worked out from the DNA. Among 250,000 to 350,000 clones listed, roughly 86% were seen once. This TCR was sampled from a woman in her 50s who had recovered from COVID-19. Input material: peripheral blood. The chain has TRBV5-5 and TRBJ1-1; no definite D call. In DNA, the CDR3 is TGTGCCAGCAGCTCTCACCGGGACACTGAAGCTTTCTTT. This sequence encodes CASSSHRDTEAFF. The variable domain in full, with the rest retrieved from reference TRBV5-5 and TRBJ1-1, is DAGVTQSPTHLIKTRGQQVTLRCSPISGHKSVSWYQQVLGQGPQFIFQYYEKEERGRGNFPDRFSARQFPNYSSELNVNALLLGDSALYLCASSSHRDTEAFFGQGTRLTVV.